This T cell receptor beta chain was profiled in a study of blood T cell repertoires in COVID-19. Study in general: Some COVID-19 samples were acute and others convalescent; all came from the United States, Italy and Spain. The cDNA or gDNA used as material had been derived from T cells, B-cell-depleted T cells, or PBMCs.

Trimming took 0 bases from V and 0 from J, leaving 7 bases between them. Germline assignment: CDR1 SGDLS and CDR2 YYNGEE. This CDR3 comprises 15 residues. In the authors' methods: Quantification of nucleated cells was approximated via reference gene primer amplification. Assay: immunoSEQ multiplex PCR; the TCRdb copy retains only in-frame clones and omits some. The V and J calls and clone size were taken over from that table, and D and trimming were inferred from the DNA. The sample has some 230,000 clones; roughly 85% are singletons. The TCR comes from a man between 35 and 55 years old with acute or convalescent COVID-19. This chain links TRBV9 with TRBJ2-1; tentative D call: TRBD1 (6 bases). Sequenced: peripheral blood. The CDR3 loop is CASSVEGGSYNEQFF. The CDR3 nucleotides are TGTGCCAGCAGCGTAGAAGGGGGCTCCTACAATGAGCAGTTCTTC.